Listed below are T cell receptor beta chains from one sample, sequenced in a study of blood T cell repertoires in COVID-19. Generated by immunoSEQ multiplex PCR, the TCRdb table keeps only in-frame clones and is missing some. The sample comprises fewer than 250,000 clones, roughly 81% of which are singletons, and 7.5% to 8% rests with the top ten. The sequenced sample was peripheral blood. These receptor sequences come from a woman aged 50 to 60 with active or convalescent COVID-19. CDR3s include the opening cysteine and the closing phenylalanine or tryptophan. The D gene is left open where the match is weak. Size is stated for part of the rows, as once, few or many counts, or as a class when the clone is expanded.

d_call: TRBD1; j_call: TRBJ1-1; clone_size: NA; v_call: TRBV28; cdr3_aa: CASSFIRDRESDFF; cdr3_nt: TGTGCCAGCAGTTTTATCCGGGACAGGGAATCAGATTTCTTT
d_call: NA; j_call: TRBJ1-2; clone_size: NA; v_call: TRBV2; cdr3_aa: CASSGTTVTYGYTF; cdr3_nt: TGTGCCAGCAGTGGAACGACAGTAACCTATGGCTACACCTTC
d_call: NA; j_call: TRBJ1-1; clone_size: few; v_call: TRBV2; cdr3_aa: CASSEQRDTEAFF; cdr3_nt: TGTGCCAGCAGTGAACAACGGGACACTGAAGCTTTCTTT
d_call: NA; j_call: TRBJ2-6; clone_size: NA; v_call: TRBV18; cdr3_aa: CASSPGHSGANVLTF; cdr3_nt: TGTGCCAGCTCACCCGGACACTCTGGGGCCAACGTCCTGACTTTC
d_call: TRBD1; j_call: TRBJ2-7; clone_size: NA; v_call: TRBV5-1; cdr3_aa: CASSPRPGQGALDDYEQYF; cdr3_nt: TGCGCCAGCAGCCCTAGACCGGGACAGGGGGCCCTAGACGATTACGAGCAGTACTTC
d_call: NA; j_call: TRBJ1-5; clone_size: NA; v_call: TRBV5-1; cdr3_aa: CASSLDGGWGEQPQHF; cdr3_nt: TGCGCCAGCAGCTTGGACGGTGGGTGGGGCGAACAGCCCCAGCATTTT
d_call: NA; j_call: TRBJ2-1; clone_size: NA; v_call: TRBV2; cdr3_aa: CASGGLPNEQFF; cdr3_nt: TGTGCCAGCGGCGGGTTGCCAAATGAGCAGTTCTTC
d_call: TRBD1; j_call: TRBJ1-2; clone_size: NA; v_call: TRBV29-1; cdr3_aa: CSAGQGSYGYTF; cdr3_nt: TGCAGCGCTGGACAGGGAAGCTATGGCTACACCTTC
d_call: TRBD2; j_call: TRBJ2-3; clone_size: NA; v_call: TRBV19; cdr3_aa: CASSKQRGAPDTQYF; cdr3_nt: TGTGCCAGTAGTAAGCAGCGGGGGGCCCCAGATACGCAGTATTTT
d_call: TRBD1; j_call: TRBJ1-2; clone_size: NA; v_call: TRBV18; cdr3_aa: CASSPPGGTDYGYTF; cdr3_nt: TGTGCCAGCTCACCGCCCGGAGGGACAGACTATGGCTACACCTTC
d_call: TRBD2; j_call: TRBJ2-5; clone_size: few; v_call: TRBV11-2; cdr3_aa: CASILPGLGGAETQYF; cdr3_nt: TGTGCCAGCATCCTCCCGGGACTAGGGGGGGCAGAGACCCAGTACTTC
d_call: NA; j_call: TRBJ1-2; clone_size: NA; v_call: TRBV19; cdr3_aa: CASSPRAGGYTF; cdr3_nt: TGTGCCAGTAGCCCGAGGGCCGGGGGCTACACCTTC
d_call: TRBD2; j_call: TRBJ2-1; clone_size: few; v_call: TRBV2; cdr3_aa: CASRTSGSAYNEQFF; cdr3_nt: TGTGCCAGCAGAACCAGCGGGAGCGCCTACAATGAGCAGTTCTTC
d_call: NA; j_call: TRBJ2-6; clone_size: NA; v_call: TRBV19; cdr3_aa: CASSIILPRSGANVLTF; cdr3_nt: TGTGCCAGTAGTATTATACTCCCTCGTTCTGGGGCCAACGTCCTGACTTTC
d_call: NA; j_call: TRBJ1-6; clone_size: NA; v_call: TRBV5-5; cdr3_aa: CASSREGSDNSPLHF; cdr3_nt: TGTGCCAGCAGCCGGGAGGGCTCAGATAATTCACCCCTCCACTTT
d_call: NA; j_call: TRBJ1-6; clone_size: few; v_call: TRBV6-5; cdr3_aa: CASRGTYNSPLHF; cdr3_nt: TGTGCCAGCCGAGGCACTTATAATTCACCCCTCCACTTT
d_call: NA; j_call: TRBJ2-2; clone_size: NA; v_call: TRBV19; cdr3_aa: CASSIDPVHTGELFF; cdr3_nt: TGTGCCAGTAGTATAGACCCCGTTCACACCGGGGAGCTGTTTTTT
d_call: TRBD1; j_call: TRBJ1-1; clone_size: once; v_call: TRBV6-1; cdr3_aa: CASSGRTGFGYRGAFF; cdr3_nt: TGTGCCAGCAGTGGAAGGACAGGGTTCGGCTATAGAGGAGCTTTCTTT
d_call: TRBD2; j_call: TRBJ2-4; clone_size: NA; v_call: TRBV6-1; cdr3_aa: CASSDSGRAGNIQYF; cdr3_nt: TGTGCCAGCAGTGACAGCGGGAGGGCGGGAAACATTCAGTACTTC
d_call: TRBD1; j_call: TRBJ1-5; clone_size: few; v_call: TRBV24-1; cdr3_aa: CATSGGQGYQPQHF; cdr3_nt: TGTGCCACCAGTGGGGGACAGGGGTATCAGCCCCAGCATTTT
d_call: NA; j_call: TRBJ1-3; clone_size: NA; v_call: TRBV11-2; cdr3_aa: CASSSQGAGSDTIYF; cdr3_nt: TGTGCCAGCAGCTCCCAGGGTGCCGGTAGTGACACCATATATTTT
d_call: NA; j_call: TRBJ2-2; clone_size: once; v_call: TRBV25-1; cdr3_aa: CASSRTSGELFF; cdr3_nt: TGTGCCAGCAGCCGAACCAGCGGGGAGCTGTTTTTT
d_call: TRBD1; j_call: TRBJ2-1; clone_size: NA; v_call: TRBV3-1/TRBV3-2; cdr3_aa: CASRDRRNEQFF; cdr3_nt: TGTGCCAGCAGGGACAGGAGAAATGAGCAGTTCTTC
d_call: NA; j_call: TRBJ1-1; clone_size: NA; v_call: TRBV28; cdr3_aa: CASSLPSWAPTAFF; cdr3_nt: TGTGCCAGCAGTCTACCAAGTTGGGCTCCCACAGCTTTCTTT
d_call: TRBD2; j_call: TRBJ2-2; clone_size: NA; v_call: TRBV3-1/TRBV3-2; cdr3_aa: CASSRGLAGGRTGELFF; cdr3_nt: TGTGCCAGCAGCCGTGGACTAGCGGGGGGGCGCACCGGGGAGCTGTTTTTT
d_call: NA; j_call: TRBJ1-1; clone_size: NA; v_call: TRBV28; cdr3_aa: CASRSGWTEAFF; cdr3_nt: TGTGCCAGTCGCAGCGGATGGACTGAAGCTTTCTTT
d_call: TRBD1; j_call: TRBJ2-3; clone_size: few; v_call: TRBV24-1; cdr3_aa: CAAQDRGPKDTQYF; cdr3_nt: TGTGCCGCACAAGACAGGGGGCCTAAAGATACGCAGTATTTT
d_call: TRBD2; j_call: TRBJ2-1; clone_size: NA; v_call: TRBV7-9; cdr3_aa: CASHSGAIFNEQFF; cdr3_nt: TGTGCCAGCCATAGCGGGGCAATCTTCAATGAGCAGTTCTTC
d_call: NA; j_call: TRBJ1-3; clone_size: once; v_call: TRBV6-5; cdr3_aa: CASLDWKGNTIYF; cdr3_nt: TGTGCCAGCCTTGACTGGAAGGGGAACACCATATATTTT